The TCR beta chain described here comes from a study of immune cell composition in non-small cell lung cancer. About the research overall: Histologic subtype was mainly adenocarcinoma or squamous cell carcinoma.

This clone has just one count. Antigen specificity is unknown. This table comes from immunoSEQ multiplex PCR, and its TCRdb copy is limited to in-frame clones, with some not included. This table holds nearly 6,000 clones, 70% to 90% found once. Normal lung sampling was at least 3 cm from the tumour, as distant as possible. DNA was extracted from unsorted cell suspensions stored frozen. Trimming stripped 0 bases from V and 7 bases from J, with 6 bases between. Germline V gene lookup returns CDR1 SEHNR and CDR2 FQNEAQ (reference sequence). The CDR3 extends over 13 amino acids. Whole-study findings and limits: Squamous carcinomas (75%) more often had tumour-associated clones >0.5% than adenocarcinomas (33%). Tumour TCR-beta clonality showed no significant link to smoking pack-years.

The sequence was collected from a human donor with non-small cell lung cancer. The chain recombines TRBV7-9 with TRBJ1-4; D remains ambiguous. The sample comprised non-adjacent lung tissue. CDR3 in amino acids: CASSLADFEKLFF. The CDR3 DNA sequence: TGTGCCAGCAGCTTAGCGGACTTTGAAAAACTGTTTTTT.